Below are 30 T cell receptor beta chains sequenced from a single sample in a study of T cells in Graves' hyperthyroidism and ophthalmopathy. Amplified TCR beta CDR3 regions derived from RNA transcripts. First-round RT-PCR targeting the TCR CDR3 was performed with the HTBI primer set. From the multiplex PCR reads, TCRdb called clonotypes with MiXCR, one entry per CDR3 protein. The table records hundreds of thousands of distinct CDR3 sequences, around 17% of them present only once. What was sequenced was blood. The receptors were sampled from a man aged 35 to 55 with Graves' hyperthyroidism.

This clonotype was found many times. The CDR3 loop is CASSEVGGRGTEAFF. CDR3 DNA sequence: TGTGCCAGCAGTGAAGTGGGGGGACGGGGCACTGAAGCTTTCTTT. This chain joins TRBV6-1 and TRBJ1-1; a possible D gene is TRBD1 (5 bases). V was trimmed by 1 base and J by 4 bases, leaving 13 bases between them. Germline CDR1 reads MNHNS; CDR2 reads SASEGT. The CDR3 extends over 15 amino acids.

CDR3: CASSSGGVTDTQYF. The CDR3 DNA reads as TGCGCCAGCAGCTCAGGGGGTGTAACAGATACGCAGTATTTT. The rearrangement joins TRBV5-1 to TRBJ2-3; 7 bases are a match to TRBD1. CDR1 is SGHRS, CDR2 YFSETQ, per germline. The CDR3 runs to 14 residues. V shed 3 bases and J 3 bases; nucleotides not matched to a gene: 4.

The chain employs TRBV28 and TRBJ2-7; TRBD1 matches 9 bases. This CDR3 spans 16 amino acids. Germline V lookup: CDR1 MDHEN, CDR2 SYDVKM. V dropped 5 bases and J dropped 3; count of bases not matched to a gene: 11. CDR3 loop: CASSEIPTGGIYEQYF. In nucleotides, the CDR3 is TGTGCCAGCAGTGAGATACCGACAGGGGGGATCTACGAGCAGTACTTC.

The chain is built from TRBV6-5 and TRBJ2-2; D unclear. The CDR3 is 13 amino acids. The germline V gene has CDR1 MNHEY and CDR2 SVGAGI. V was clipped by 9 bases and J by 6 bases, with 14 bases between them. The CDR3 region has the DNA TGTGCCAGTATTACCCATTTTCCCGGGGAGCTGTTTTTT. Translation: CASITHFPGELFF.

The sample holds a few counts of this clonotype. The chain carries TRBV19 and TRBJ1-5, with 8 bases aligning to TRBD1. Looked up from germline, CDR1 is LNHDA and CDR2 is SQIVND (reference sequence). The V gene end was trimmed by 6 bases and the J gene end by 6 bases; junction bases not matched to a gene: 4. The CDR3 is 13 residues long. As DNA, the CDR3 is TGTGCCAGTAGCGGACAGGGCAGTCAGCCCCAGCATTTT. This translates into CASSGQGSQPQHF. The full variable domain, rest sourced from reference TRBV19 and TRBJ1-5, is DGGITQSPKYLFRKEGQNVTLSCEQNLNHDAMYWYRQDPGQGLRLIYYSQIVNDFQKGDIAEGYSVSREKKESFPLTVTSAQKNPTAFYLCASSGQGSQPQHFGDGTRLSIL.

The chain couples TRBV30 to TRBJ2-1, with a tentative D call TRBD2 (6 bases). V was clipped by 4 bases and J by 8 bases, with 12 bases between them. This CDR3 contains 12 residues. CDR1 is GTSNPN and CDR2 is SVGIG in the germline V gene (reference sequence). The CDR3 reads CAWTAGGDEQFF. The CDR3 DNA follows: TGTGCCTGGACGGCCGGAGGGGATGAGCAGTTCTTC.

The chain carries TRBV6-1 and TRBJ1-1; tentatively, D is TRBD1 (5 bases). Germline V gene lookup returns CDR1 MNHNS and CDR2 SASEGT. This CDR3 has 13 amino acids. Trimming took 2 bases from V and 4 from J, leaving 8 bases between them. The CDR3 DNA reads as TGTGCCAGCAGTGAAAGAAGGGGCACTGAAGCTTTCTTT. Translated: CASSERRGTEAFF.

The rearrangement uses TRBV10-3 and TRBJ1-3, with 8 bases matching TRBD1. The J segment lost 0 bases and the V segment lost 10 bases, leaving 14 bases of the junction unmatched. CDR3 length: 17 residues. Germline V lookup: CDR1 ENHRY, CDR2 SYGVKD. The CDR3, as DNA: TGTGCCACACAGGGACAGGCCGAGCTCTACTCTGGAAACACCATATATTTT. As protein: CATQGQAELYSGNTIYF.

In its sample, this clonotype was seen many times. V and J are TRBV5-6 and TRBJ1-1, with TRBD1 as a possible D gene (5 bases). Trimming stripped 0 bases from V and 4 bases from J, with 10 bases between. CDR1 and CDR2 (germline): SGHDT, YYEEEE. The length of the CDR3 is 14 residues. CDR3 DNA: TGTGCCAGCAGCTTGGGGGGCGGGGGCACTGAAGCTTTCTTT. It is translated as CASSLGGGGTEAFF.

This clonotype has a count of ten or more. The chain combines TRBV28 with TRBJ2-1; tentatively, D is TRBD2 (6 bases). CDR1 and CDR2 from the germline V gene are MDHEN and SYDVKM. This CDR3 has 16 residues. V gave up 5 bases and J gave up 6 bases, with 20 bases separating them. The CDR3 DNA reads TGTGCCAGCAGTGGGCGCGGGGTTTGGCTGGGCAATGAGCAGTTCTTC. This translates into CASSGRGVWLGNEQFF.

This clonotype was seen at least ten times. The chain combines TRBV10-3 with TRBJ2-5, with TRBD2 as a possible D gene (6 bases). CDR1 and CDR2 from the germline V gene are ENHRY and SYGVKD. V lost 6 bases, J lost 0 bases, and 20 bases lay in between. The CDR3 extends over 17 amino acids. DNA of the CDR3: TGTGCCATCAGCCCGCATAGCCTAGCGAGGTACCAAGAGACCCAGTACTTC. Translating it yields CAISPHSLARYQETQYF.

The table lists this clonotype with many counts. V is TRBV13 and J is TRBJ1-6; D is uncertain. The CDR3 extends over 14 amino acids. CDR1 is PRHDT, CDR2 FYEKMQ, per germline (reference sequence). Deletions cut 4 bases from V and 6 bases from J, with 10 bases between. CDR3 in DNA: TGTGCCAGCAGCTATAACACGGGTAATTCACCCCTCCACTTT. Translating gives CASSYNTGNSPLHF.

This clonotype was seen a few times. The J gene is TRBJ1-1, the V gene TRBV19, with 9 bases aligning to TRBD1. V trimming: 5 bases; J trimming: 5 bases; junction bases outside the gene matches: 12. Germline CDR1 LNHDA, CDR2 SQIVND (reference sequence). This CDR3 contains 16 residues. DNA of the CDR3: TGTGCCAGTAGTGCCCCTTTTGGGACAGGGTGGACTGAAGCTTTCTTT. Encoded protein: CASSAPFGTGWTEAFF.

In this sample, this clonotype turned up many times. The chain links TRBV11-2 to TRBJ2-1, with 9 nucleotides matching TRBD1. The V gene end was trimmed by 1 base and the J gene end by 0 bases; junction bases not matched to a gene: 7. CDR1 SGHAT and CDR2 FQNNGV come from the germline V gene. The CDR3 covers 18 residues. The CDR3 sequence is CASSLVRTGANSYNEQFF. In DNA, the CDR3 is TGTGCCAGCAGCTTAGTCAGGACAGGGGCTAACTCCTACAATGAGCAGTTCTTC.

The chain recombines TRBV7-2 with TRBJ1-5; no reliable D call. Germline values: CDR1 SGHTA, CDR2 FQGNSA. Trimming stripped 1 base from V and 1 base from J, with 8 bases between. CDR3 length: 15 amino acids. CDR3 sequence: CASSLGSRSNQPQHF. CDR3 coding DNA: TGTGCCAGCAGCTTAGGGTCAAGGAGCAATCAGCCCCAGCATTTT. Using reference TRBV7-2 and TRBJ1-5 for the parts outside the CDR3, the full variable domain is GAGVSQSPSNKVTEKGKDVELRCDPISGHTALYWYRQSLGQGLEFLIYFQGNSAPDKSGLPSDRFSAERTGGSVSTLTIQRTQQEDSAVYLCASSLGSRSNQPQHFGDGTRLSIL.

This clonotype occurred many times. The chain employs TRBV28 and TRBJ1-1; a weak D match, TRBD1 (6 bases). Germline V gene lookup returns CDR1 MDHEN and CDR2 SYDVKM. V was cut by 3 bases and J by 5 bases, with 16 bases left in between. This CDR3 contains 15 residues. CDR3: CASSFPAGARTEAFF. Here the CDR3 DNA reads TGTGCCAGCAGTTTTCCGGCGGGGGCTCGAACTGAAGCTTTCTTT.

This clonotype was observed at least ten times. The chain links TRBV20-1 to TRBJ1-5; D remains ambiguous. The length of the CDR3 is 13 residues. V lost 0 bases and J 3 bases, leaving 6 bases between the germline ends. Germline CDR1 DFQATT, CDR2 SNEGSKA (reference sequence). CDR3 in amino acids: CSARETVNQPQHF. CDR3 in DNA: TGCAGTGCTAGAGAAACGGTCAATCAGCCCCAGCATTTT.

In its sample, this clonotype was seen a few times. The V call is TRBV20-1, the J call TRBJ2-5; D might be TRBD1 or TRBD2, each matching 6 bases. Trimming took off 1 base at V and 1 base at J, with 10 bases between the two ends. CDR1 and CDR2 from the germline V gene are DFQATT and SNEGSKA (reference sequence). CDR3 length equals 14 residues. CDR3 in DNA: TGCAGTGCTAGAGTTTGGGGGGCCCAAGAGACCCAGTACTTC. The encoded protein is CSARVWGAQETQYF.

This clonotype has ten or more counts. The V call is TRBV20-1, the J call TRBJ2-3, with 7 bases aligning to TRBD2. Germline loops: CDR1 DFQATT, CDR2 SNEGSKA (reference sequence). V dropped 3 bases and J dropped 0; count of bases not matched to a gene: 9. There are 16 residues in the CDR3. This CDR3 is CSASFGGVLSTDTQYF. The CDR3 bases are TGCAGTGCTAGTTTTGGGGGGGTCCTAAGCACAGATACGCAGTATTTT.

This CDR3 reads CASSFPAGGADGELFF. CDR3 DNA sequence: TGTGCCAGCAGCTTCCCGGCAGGGGGCGCGGACGGGGAGCTGTTTTTT. The chain has TRBV7-9 and TRBJ2-2, with TRBD1 identical over 8 bases. CDR1 is SEHNR and CDR2 is FQNEAQ in the germline V gene (reference sequence). The J segment lost 7 bases and the V segment lost 3 bases, leaving 10 bases of the junction unmatched. The CDR3 loop spans 16 amino acids.

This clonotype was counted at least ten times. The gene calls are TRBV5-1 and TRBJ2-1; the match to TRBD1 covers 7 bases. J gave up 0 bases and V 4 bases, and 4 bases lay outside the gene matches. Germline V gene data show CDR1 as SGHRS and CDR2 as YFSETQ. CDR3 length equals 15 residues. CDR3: CASSPGQYSYNEQFF. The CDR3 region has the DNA TGCGCCAGCAGCCCGGGACAGTACTCCTACAATGAGCAGTTCTTC. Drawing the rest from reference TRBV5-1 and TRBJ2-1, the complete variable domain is KAGVTQTPRYLIKTRGQQVTLSCSPISGHRSVSWYQQTPGQGLQFLFEYFSETQRNKGNFPGRFSGRQFSNSRSEMNVSTLELGDSALYLCASSPGQYSYNEQFFGPGTRLTVL.

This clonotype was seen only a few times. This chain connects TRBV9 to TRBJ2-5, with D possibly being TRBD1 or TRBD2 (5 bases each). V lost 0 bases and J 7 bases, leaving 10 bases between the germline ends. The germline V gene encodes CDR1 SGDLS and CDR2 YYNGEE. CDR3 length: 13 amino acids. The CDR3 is CASSVGGTATQYF. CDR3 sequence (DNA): TGTGCCAGCAGCGTAGGGGGGACGGCGACCCAGTACTTC.

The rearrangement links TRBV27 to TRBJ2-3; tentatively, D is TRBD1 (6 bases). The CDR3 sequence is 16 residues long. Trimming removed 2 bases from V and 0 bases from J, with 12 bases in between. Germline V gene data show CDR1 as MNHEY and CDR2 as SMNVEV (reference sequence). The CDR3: CASSLLGAGSTDTQYF. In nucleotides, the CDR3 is TGTGCCAGCAGTTTACTGGGGGCAGGTAGCACAGATACGCAGTATTTT.

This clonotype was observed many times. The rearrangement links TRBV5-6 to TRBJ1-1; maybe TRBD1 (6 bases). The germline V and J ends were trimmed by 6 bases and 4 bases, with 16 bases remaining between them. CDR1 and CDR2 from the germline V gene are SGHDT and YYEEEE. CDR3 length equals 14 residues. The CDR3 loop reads CASTFQGSITEAFF. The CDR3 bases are TGTGCCAGCACCTTCCAGGGGAGCATCACTGAAGCTTTCTTT.

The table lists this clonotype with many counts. DNA for the CDR3: TGCAGCGCCGGACGGGACGCCTCCATCGAGCAGTACTTC. Encoded protein: CSAGRDASIEQYF. V usage is TRBV29-1 and J usage is TRBJ2-7, with D tentatively TRBD1 or TRBD2 (5 bases each). Germline V gives CDR1 SQVTM, CDR2 ANQGSEA. The CDR3 consists of 13 residues. V lost 7 bases, J lost 6 bases, and 19 bases lay in between.

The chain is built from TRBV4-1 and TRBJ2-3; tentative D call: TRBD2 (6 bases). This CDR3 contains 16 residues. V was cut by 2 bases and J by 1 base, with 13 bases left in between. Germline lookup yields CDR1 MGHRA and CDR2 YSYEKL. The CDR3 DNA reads TGCGCCAGCAGCCAACGGAGGGTCGAGGGCACAGATACGCAGTATTTT. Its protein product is CASSQRRVEGTDTQYF.

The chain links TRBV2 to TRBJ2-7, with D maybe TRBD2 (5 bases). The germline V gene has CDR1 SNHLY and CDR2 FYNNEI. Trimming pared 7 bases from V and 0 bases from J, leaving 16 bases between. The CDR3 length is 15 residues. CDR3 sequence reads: CASNFGRLNSYEQYF. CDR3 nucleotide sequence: TGTGCCAGCAACTTCGGCAGACTAAACTCCTACGAGCAGTACTTC.

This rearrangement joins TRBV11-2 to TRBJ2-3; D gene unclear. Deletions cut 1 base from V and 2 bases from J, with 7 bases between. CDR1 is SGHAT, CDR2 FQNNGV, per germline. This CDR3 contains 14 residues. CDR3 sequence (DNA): TGTGCCAGCAGCTTAGGAAGAGCCACAGATACGCAGTATTTT. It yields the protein CASSLGRATDTQYF.

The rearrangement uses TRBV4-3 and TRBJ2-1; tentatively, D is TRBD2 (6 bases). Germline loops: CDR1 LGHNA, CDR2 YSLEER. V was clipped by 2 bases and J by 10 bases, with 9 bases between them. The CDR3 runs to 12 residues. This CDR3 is CASSQSGGEQFF. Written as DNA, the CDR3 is TGCGCCAGCAGCCAATCTGGGGGGGAGCAGTTCTTC.

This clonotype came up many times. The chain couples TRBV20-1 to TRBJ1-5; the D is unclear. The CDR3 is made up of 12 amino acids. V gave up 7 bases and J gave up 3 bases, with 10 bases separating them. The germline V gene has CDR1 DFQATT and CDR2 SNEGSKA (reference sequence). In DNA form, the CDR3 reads TGCAGTGTTCGAGCTTCCAATCAGCCCCAGCATTTT. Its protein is CSVRASNQPQHF.